Following are 29 T cell receptor beta chains from one sample sequenced in a study of T cell responses to AZD1222 COVID-19 vaccine (dated by TCRdb to the early 2020s). Sample time point, as interpreted from the label and publication: baseline before first vaccination. Library prep was done by the immunoSEQ multiplex PCR assay. TCRdb obtained this table from immuneACCESS and retained in-frame rearrangements with V and J assigned. These tables miss some clones; where compared with another copy, unresolved V genes account for less than half of the shortfall, and the remainder is unexplained. The sample profile shows about 150,000 clones; 92% of them were found once. Of the sample, roughly 3.7% is held by the ten largest clones. Sequenced material: peripheral blood, taken on day 0 of AZD1222 vaccination. All receptors derive from an adult in good health.

V and J are TRBV3-1 (or the pseudogene TRBV3-2) and TRBJ1-6; D is unresolved. V shed 1 base and J shed 9 bases, with 7 bases lying between them. CDR3 length equals 13 residues. Germline V gene sequence: CDR1 LGHDT, CDR2 YNNKEL (reference sequence). CDR3 sequence reads: CASSQVEGSPLHF. CDR3 nucleotides: TGTGCCAGCAGCCAAGTCGAGGGTTCACCCCTCCACTTT.

The chain employs TRBV11-2 and TRBJ2-7; D remains ambiguous. The CDR3 contains 13 residues. V was clipped by 1 base and J by 4 bases, with 8 bases between them. Looked up from germline, CDR1 is SGHAT and CDR2 is FQNNGV. CDR3 nucleotide sequence: TGTGCCAGCAGCTTAGCTGAGTCATACGAGCAGTACTTC. Protein: CASSLAESYEQYF.

The V gene is TRBV6-2 or TRBV6-3, the J gene TRBJ2-1; TRBD2 matches 10 bases. The germline gives CDR1 MNHEY, CDR2 SVGEGT. The CDR3 sequence is 15 residues long. V lost 4 bases to trimming and J lost 6 bases; unmatched junction nucleotides: 6. DNA for the CDR3: TGTGCCAGCAGTTCCCTAGCGGGAGTGGGCAATGAGCAGTTCTTC. Its protein product is CASSSLAGVGNEQFF.

The chain employs TRBV19 and TRBJ1-5, with unresolved D. This CDR3 has 12 residues. The V gene's germline CDR1 is LNHDA and CDR2 SQIVND (reference sequence). V lost 5 bases and J lost 7, with 9 bases in between. DNA for the CDR3: TGTGCCAGTAGTGAGGGTCGGCAGCCCCAGCATTTT. Residues: CASSEGRQPQHF.

The chain links TRBV27 to TRBJ2-7, with 7 positions matching TRBD1. V shed 4 bases and J 6 bases; nucleotides not matched to a gene: 6. This CDR3 has 13 residues. CDR1 is MNHEY and CDR2 is SMNVEV in the germline V gene (reference sequence). The CDR3 coding sequence is TGTGCCAGCAGTTATGAGGGGGCCCGCGAGCAGTACTTC. Translating it yields CASSYEGAREQYF.

The V gene is TRBV19, the J gene TRBJ1-3; D is uncertain. The CDR3 runs 19 residues. Trimming pared 1 base from V and 0 bases from J, leaving 19 bases between. The germline V gene encodes CDR1 LNHDA and CDR2 SQIVND (reference sequence). The CDR3 reads CASSIVGRGSLLSGNTIYF. The CDR3 DNA reads TGTGCCAGTAGTATAGTAGGAAGAGGGAGCCTCCTCTCTGGAAACACCATATATTTT.

This chain joins TRBV19 and TRBJ2-2; D is ambiguous. The V end lost 8 bases, the J end lost 6 bases, and 10 bases lay between the germline ends. This CDR3 contains 12 residues. The germline V gene encodes CDR1 LNHDA and CDR2 SQIVND (reference sequence). The CDR3 region has the DNA TGTGCCAGTGCCCAAACGGCCGGGGAGCTGTTTTTT. Its protein is CASAQTAGELFF. The variable domain in full, completed from reference TRBV19 and TRBJ2-2, reads DGGITQSPKYLFRKEGQNVTLSCEQNLNHDAMYWYRQDPGQGLRLIYYSQIVNDFQKGDIAEGYSVSREKKESFPLTVTSAQKNPTAFYLCASAQTAGELFFGEGSRLTVL.

The V call is TRBV5-4, the J call TRBJ2-1, with D possibly matching TRBD2 (5 bases). CDR1 and CDR2 (germline): SGHNT, YYREEE (reference sequence). The ends were cut back, 0 bases at V and 5 bases at J, with 18 bases in the middle. The CDR3 has 17 residues. In DNA form, the CDR3 reads TGTGCCAGCAGCTTGGTGGGGAGAGGCGCGGCTGACAATGAGCAGTTCTTC. It encodes CASSLVGRGAADNEQFF. The full variable domain, its missing parts supplied by reference TRBV5-4 and TRBJ2-1, is ETGVTQSPTHLIKTRGQQVTLRCSSQSGHNTVSWYQQALGQGPQFIFQYYREEENGRGNFPPRFSGLQFPNYSSELNVNALELDDSALYLCASSLVGRGAADNEQFFGPGTRLTVL.

The chain uses TRBV6-2 or TRBV6-3 and TRBJ2-2; no reliable D call. This CDR3 spans 13 amino acids. Trimming pared 2 bases from V and 2 bases from J, leaving 3 bases between. Germline CDR1 MNHEY, CDR2 SVGEGT. This CDR3 reads CASSYENTGELFF. CDR3 coding DNA: TGTGCCAGCAGTTACGAAAACACCGGGGAGCTGTTTTTT.

The J gene is TRBJ1-2, the V gene TRBV28; no clear D. The V gene's germline CDR1 is MDHEN and CDR2 SYDVKM. Trimming removed 3 bases from V and 2 bases from J, with 10 bases in between. This CDR3 has 14 amino acids. CDR3 region: CASSLDGLNYGYTF. In nucleotides, the CDR3 is TGTGCCAGCAGTTTGGACGGGCTCAACTATGGCTACACCTTC.

The chain employs TRBV5-4 and TRBJ2-7; tentatively, D is TRBD2 (6 bases). V lost 4 bases and J 0 bases, leaving 17 bases between the germline ends. Germline loops: CDR1 SGHNT, CDR2 YYREEE (reference sequence). The CDR3 is 16 residues long. CDR3 bases: TGTGCCAGCAGCCTCTACGTTGCGGGGAGCTCCTACGAGCAGTACTTC. Protein: CASSLYVAGSSYEQYF. The variable domain in full, completed from reference TRBV5-4 and TRBJ2-7, reads ETGVTQSPTHLIKTRGQQVTLRCSSQSGHNTVSWYQQALGQGPQFIFQYYREEENGRGNFPPRFSGLQFPNYSSELNVNALELDDSALYLCASSLYVAGSSYEQYFGPGTRLTVT.

The chain joins TRBV6-2 or TRBV6-3 to TRBJ1-4; D gene uncertain. V was shortened by 5 bases and J by 0 bases, with 10 bases between the two germline ends. CDR3 length: 15 residues. Germline V gene data show CDR1 as MNHEY and CDR2 as SVGEGT. In DNA form, the CDR3 reads TGTGCCAGCAGTAAGGAGACATCAACTAATGAAAAACTGTTTTTT. Amino acids: CASSKETSTNEKLFF.

J is TRBJ1-6 and V is TRBV27; TRBD1 is a possible D gene (6 bases). The germline V gene encodes CDR1 MNHEY and CDR2 SMNVEV (reference sequence). This CDR3 comprises 14 residues. V lost 1 base and J 9 bases, leaving 10 bases between the germline ends. The CDR3 region is CASSLWQGSSPLHF. The CDR3 bases are TGTGCCAGCAGTTTATGGCAGGGGAGTTCACCCCTCCACTTT.

V is TRBV29-1 and J is TRBJ2-5; 14 nucleotides line up with TRBD2. The V segment lost 6 bases and the J segment 4 bases; nucleotides outside the gene matches: 1. Germline CDR1 SQVTM, CDR2 ANQGSEA. There are 13 residues in the CDR3. The CDR3 DNA is TGCAGCGTAGGACTAGCGGGAGGAGAGACCCAGTACTTC. It is translated as CSVGLAGGETQYF.

The V and J genes are TRBV28 and TRBJ2-7; D may be TRBD1 (6 bases). Trimming took 3 bases from V and 3 from J, leaving 12 bases between them. This CDR3 region has 14 residues. Germline V lookup: CDR1 MDHEN, CDR2 SYDVKM. The CDR3 loop reads CASSLGAGNYEQYF. The CDR3 DNA reads as TGTGCCAGCAGTTTGGGGGCAGGGAACTACGAGCAGTACTTC.

In the case of this clone: The same CDR3 also results from other DNA sequences found in this sample. The chain links TRBV27 to TRBJ2-3, with D unresolved. Germline V gene sequence: CDR1 MNHEY, CDR2 SMNVEV (reference sequence). The CDR3 consists of 12 residues. Trimming took off 6 bases at V and 2 bases at J, with 6 bases between the two ends. CDR3 sequence reads: CASSRTTDTQYF. In DNA, the CDR3 is TGTGCCAGCAGCAGAACCACAGATACGCAGTATTTT.

The chain recombines TRBV7-2 with TRBJ1-6; D gene ambiguous. The CDR3 contains 15 residues. Germline CDR1 and CDR2: SGHTA and FQGNSA. V lost 6 bases, J lost 6 bases, and 15 bases lay in between. For the CDR3, the DNA is TGTGCCAGCAGAAAGGCCCTCGACGGTAATTCACCCCTCCACTTT. Encoded protein: CASRKALDGNSPLHF.

Concerning this clone itself: Other DNA variants within this sample encode the same CDR3. The chain employs TRBV5-1 and TRBJ2-7, with D possibly called TRBD1 or TRBD2 (5 bases each). Per the germline V gene, CDR1 is SGHRS and CDR2 is YFSETQ. Trimming cost V 0 bases and J 1 base, with 8 bases left between them. This CDR3 contains 14 residues. CDR3 residues: CASSLGGSSYEQYF. The DNA for the CDR3 is TGCGCCAGCAGCTTGGGGGGGAGTTCCTACGAGCAGTACTTC.

This clone has only one observation. The chain couples TRBV28 to TRBJ1-1, with D uncertain. Trimming removed 6 bases at V and 7 bases at J, with 12 bases between. CDR3 size: 12 residues. Germline CDR1 is MDHEN and CDR2 is SYDVKM. CDR3 bases: TGTGCCAGCAGCCCCCGAATAGGTGAAGCTTTCTTT. Translation: CASSPRIGEAFF. Combining the CDR3 with reference TRBV28 and TRBJ1-1 gives the whole variable domain DVKVTQSSRYLVKRTGEKVFLECVQDMDHENMFWYRQDPGLGLRLIYFSYDVKMKEKGDIPEGYSVSREKKERFSLILESASTNQTSMYLCASSPRIGEAFFGQGTRLTVV.

This chain uses TRBV18 with TRBJ2-7, with D perhaps matching TRBD2 (7 bases). CDR3 length: 14 amino acids. Per germline, CDR1 KGHSH and CDR2 LQKENI. V lost 2 bases, J lost 6 bases, and 14 bases lay in between. The CDR3 sequence is CASSPAGAQVEQYF. The CDR3, as DNA: TGTGCCAGCTCACCAGCGGGGGCTCAAGTCGAGCAGTACTTC.

The CDR3 region has the DNA TGTGCCAGCAGCTGGGACTTCCGTGGCTTCAATGAGCAGTTCTTC. Its protein is CASSWDFRGFNEQFF. The rearrangement links TRBV7-3 to TRBJ2-1; D is possibly TRBD2 (6 bases). The germline gives CDR1 SGHTA, CDR2 FQGTGA. This CDR3 comprises 15 residues. The ends were cut back, 4 bases at V and 6 bases at J, with 16 bases in the middle.

The chain carries TRBV28 and TRBJ1-5; TRBD1 aligns across 9 bases. The CDR3 has 14 amino acids. Per germline, CDR1 MDHEN and CDR2 SYDVKM. The V segment lost 5 bases and the J segment 4 bases; nucleotides outside the gene matches: 3. The CDR3 sequence: CASSTGTGNQPQHF. In DNA, the CDR3 is TGTGCCAGCAGTACCGGGACAGGGAATCAGCCCCAGCATTTT.

The chain combines TRBV10-3 with TRBJ1-6; 7 bases map to TRBD1. Trimming cost V 3 bases and J 6 bases; bases outside gene matches: 5. This CDR3 has 15 amino acids. Germline-derived CDR1 and CDR2 are ENHRY and SYGVKD. The CDR3 sequence: CAISDSGQSNSPLHF. For the CDR3, the DNA is TGTGCCATCAGTGACTCGGGACAGAGTAATTCACCCCTCCACTTT.

The chain employs TRBV2 and TRBJ2-5, with 11 bases identical to TRBD2. Germline assignment: CDR1 SNHLY and CDR2 FYNNEI. This CDR3 is 17 amino acids long. V was clipped by 4 bases and J by 0 bases; unmatched bases: 7. CDR3 protein: CASSARLAGQYQETQYF. Written as DNA, the CDR3 is TGTGCCAGCAGTGCGCGACTAGCGGGACAGTACCAAGAGACCCAGTACTTC.

The V call is TRBV19, the J call TRBJ2-2; the D gene is possibly TRBD1 (7 bases). CDR3 length: 15 residues. In germline, CDR1 is LNHDA, CDR2 SQIVND (reference sequence). V lost 6 bases and J 4 bases, leaving 15 bases between the germline ends. This CDR3 reads CASSPRQGGTGELFF. CDR3 coding DNA: TGTGCCAGTAGCCCAAGACAGGGAGGCACCGGGGAGCTGTTTTTT.

The rearrangement joins TRBV5-5 to TRBJ2-7; 7 bases match TRBD2. CDR3 size: 15 residues. The V segment lost 4 bases and the J segment 7 bases; nucleotides outside the gene matches: 14. Germline V CDR1 and CDR2: SGHKS, YYEKEE (reference sequence). Here the CDR3 reads CASSPGPNLGGEQYF. The CDR3 nucleotides are TGTGCCAGCAGCCCCGGGCCTAACCTCGGGGGGGAGCAGTACTTC.

The V gene is TRBV20-1, the J gene TRBJ2-5; D remains ambiguous. Germline V gives CDR1 DFQATT, CDR2 SNEGSKA (reference sequence). Trimming took 3 bases from V and 4 from J, leaving 12 bases between them. This CDR3 spans 13 amino acids. The CDR3 sequence is CSASVARGETQYF. CDR3 coding DNA: TGCAGTGCTAGTGTTGCTAGAGGAGAGACCCAGTACTTC.

The table lists this clone with a count of one. The V gene is TRBV9, the J gene TRBJ2-7; no clear D. The CDR3 loop spans 14 amino acids. V lost 0 bases and J 0 bases, leaving 7 bases between the germline ends. From germline, CDR1 is SGDLS and CDR2 YYNGEE. The CDR3 DNA follows: TGTGCCAGCAGCGTAGCGGGTACCTCCTACGAGCAGTACTTC. Translated: CASSVAGTSYEQYF.

The chain combines TRBV11-3 with TRBJ2-3, with TRBD2 matching 11 bases. V was pared by 4 bases and J by 2 bases, with 5 bases of the junction left unmatched. The CDR3 extends over 16 amino acids. CDR1 is SGHNT and CDR2 is YENEEA in the germline V gene. CDR3 residues: CASSSGLADSTDTQYF. Written as DNA, the CDR3 is TGTGCCAGCAGCTCGGGACTAGCGGATTCCACAGATACGCAGTATTTT.